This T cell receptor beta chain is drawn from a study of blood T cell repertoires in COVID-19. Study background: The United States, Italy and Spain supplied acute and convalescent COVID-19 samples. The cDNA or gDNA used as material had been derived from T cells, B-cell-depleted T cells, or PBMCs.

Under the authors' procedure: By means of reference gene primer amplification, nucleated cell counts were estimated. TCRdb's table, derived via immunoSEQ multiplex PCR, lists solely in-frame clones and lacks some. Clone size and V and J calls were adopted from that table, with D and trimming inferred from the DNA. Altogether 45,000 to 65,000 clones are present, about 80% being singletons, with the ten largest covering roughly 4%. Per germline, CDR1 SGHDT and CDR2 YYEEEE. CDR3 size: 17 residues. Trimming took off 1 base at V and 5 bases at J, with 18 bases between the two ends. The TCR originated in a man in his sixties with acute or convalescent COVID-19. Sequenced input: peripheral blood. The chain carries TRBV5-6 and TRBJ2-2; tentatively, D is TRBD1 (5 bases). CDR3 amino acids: CASSLWWVGDRTGELFF. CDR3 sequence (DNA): TGTGCCAGCAGCTTGTGGTGGGTAGGGGATCGTACCGGGGAGCTGTTTTTT.